The 21 T cell receptor beta chains listed next were all sequenced from one sample in a study of T cells after yellow fever vaccination. One entry per CDR3 protein, called by TCRdb with MiXCR from the 5' RACE reads. This sample has around 260,000 distinct CDR3 sequences, with about 5% found just once. The material sequenced was CD4+ T cells sorted from PBMCs, taken on the day of the yellow fever booster vaccination. The receptors shown here come from a man aged 18 to 30 who received the YFV17D yellow fever vaccine.

This clonotype was found many times. The chain links TRBV9 to TRBJ2-3; the match to TRBD1 covers 10 bases. V shed 4 bases and J 3 bases; nucleotides not matched to a gene: 5. Looked up from germline, CDR1 is SGDLS and CDR2 is YYNGEE. This CDR3 spans 15 amino acids. The CDR3 nucleotides read TGTGCCAGCAGCCAAGGGACAGGGGTGACAGATACGCAGTATTTT. Translation: CASSQGTGVTDTQYF.

This clonotype was observed a handful of times. The rearrangement uses TRBV10-3 and TRBJ1-6; D might be TRBD1 (5 bases). The V gene lost 5 bases and the J gene lost 10 bases, with 18 bases spanning the gap. Germline loops: CDR1 ENHRY, CDR2 SYGVKD. The CDR3 consists of 15 residues. The CDR3 region has the DNA TGTGCCATCAGTCCCCGGACAACGGACACCTCACCCCTCCACTTT. Its translation: CAISPRTTDTSPLHF.

The CDR3 loop reads CASSSIRGPTDTQYF. CDR3 nucleotides: TGTGCCAGCAGCTCCATCCGGGGACCTACGGATACGCAGTATTTT. V is TRBV3-1 and J is TRBJ2-3; D assignment may be TRBD1 or TRBD2 (5 bases each). Germline assignment: CDR1 LGHDT and CDR2 YNNKEL (reference sequence). The CDR3 totals 15 residues. V lost 5 bases to trimming and J lost 6 bases, with 18 bases between them.

This sequence joins TRBV20-1 and TRBJ1-4; 8 bases agree with TRBD1. The V gene end was trimmed by 6 bases and the J gene end by 8 bases; junction bases not matched to a gene: 11. The CDR3 is made up of 14 amino acids. Germline lookup yields CDR1 DFQATT and CDR2 SNEGSKA (reference sequence). The CDR3 DNA reads TGCAGTGCACCTGACTCCAGGGGGCGGGAAAAACTGTTTTTT. Its translation: CSAPDSRGREKLFF.

This clonotype was seen more than once but under ten times. An end of the junction does not agree with germline; a read error may underlie this. The rearrangement joins TRBV7-7 to TRBJ1-1; D gene ambiguous. Per germline, CDR1 SSHAT and CDR2 FNYEAQ (reference sequence). This CDR3 is built from 14 residues. As DNA, the CDR3 is TGTGCTAGCAGCCCCCGGGAAGTCTACACTGAAGCTTTCTTT. Amino acids: CASSPREVYTEAFF. The whole variable domain, remainder taken from reference TRBV7-7 and TRBJ1-1, is GAGVSQSPRYKVTKRGQDVTLRCDPISSHATLYWYQQALGQGPEFLTYFNYEAQPDKSGLPSDRFSAERPEGSISTLTIQRTEQRDSAMYRCASSPREVYTEAFFGQGTRLTVV.

This chain joins TRBV11-2 and TRBJ2-7, with TRBD1 matching over 8 bases. This CDR3 contains 14 residues. Per the germline V gene, CDR1 is SGHAT and CDR2 is FQNNGV. V dropped 4 bases and J dropped 3; count of bases not matched to a gene: 5. The CDR3 reads CASSSGQVYYEQYV. DNA for the CDR3: TGTGCCAGCAGCTCGGGACAGGTTTACTACGAGCAGTACGTC.

The chain links TRBV5-4 to TRBJ1-1; D is unclear. V was shortened by 0 bases and J by 5 bases, with 8 bases between the two germline ends. The CDR3 length is 13 residues. Germline CDR1 and CDR2: SGHNT and YYREEE (reference sequence). The CDR3 DNA is TGTGCCAGCAGCTTGGATCTGGGGACTGAAGCTTTCTTT. It yields the protein CASSLDLGTEAFF.

There are a few counts of this clonotype. The CDR3 bases are TGTGCCTGCAACCGCGGGATTTTGAACACTGAAGCTTTCTTT. It specifies CACNRGILNTEAFF. V gene TRBV12-3 or TRBV12-4 combines with J gene TRBJ1-1; D not certain. The CDR3 sequence is 14 residues long. Trimming stripped 11 bases from V and 0 bases from J, with 16 bases between.

This clonotype was found many times. The chain carries TRBV7-2 and TRBJ2-5; D may be TRBD2 (6 bases). V lost 3 bases, J lost 5 bases, and 13 bases lay in between. The length of the CDR3 is 14 residues. CDR1 and CDR2 (germline): SGHTA, FQGNSA. The CDR3 is CASSLGGRGETQYF. CDR3 nucleotide sequence: TGTGCCAGCAGCTTGGGGGGACGCGGGGAGACCCAGTACTTC.

The chain joins TRBV6-5 to TRBJ1-5; the D is unclear. Looked up from germline, CDR1 is MNHEY and CDR2 is SVGAGI. This CDR3 has 14 amino acids. The V gene lost 2 bases and the J gene lost 7 bases, with 12 bases spanning the gap. The CDR3 protein is CASSYGIGVQPQHF. In DNA, the CDR3 is TGTGCCAGCAGTTACGGGATCGGGGTCCAGCCCCAGCATTTT.

This chain joins TRBV5-1 and TRBJ1-1; TRBD1 matches 8 bases. CDR1 is SGHRS, CDR2 YFSETQ, per germline. The CDR3 has 15 amino acids. V lost 2 bases, J lost 5 bases, and 8 bases stayed unmatched. The CDR3 region has the DNA TGCGCCAGCAGCTTCGGTCAGGGGGCCTGGACTGAAGCTTTCTTT. This gives the protein CASSFGQGAWTEAFF.

In its sample, this clonotype was seen a few times. This chain links TRBV12-3 or TRBV12-4 with TRBJ2-5; either TRBD1 or TRBD2 may fit D (5 bases each). V was clipped by 6 bases and J by 7 bases, with 15 bases between them. This CDR3 is built from 13 residues. CDR3 nucleotide sequence: TGTGCCAGCAGCACCCTGGGGGTAGGGACCCAGTACTTC. As protein: CASSTLGVGTQYF.

The rearrangement uses TRBV18 and TRBJ1-2; D may be TRBD1 (6 bases). Germline loops: CDR1 KGHSH, CDR2 LQKENI. This CDR3 region has 13 residues. V lost 1 base and J lost 5, with 8 bases in between. The CDR3 is CASSPQQGYGYTF. The CDR3, as DNA: TGTGCCAGCTCACCACAACAGGGTTATGGCTACACCTTC.

The chain links TRBV15 to TRBJ1-4; tentatively, D is TRBD1 (5 bases). V was pared by 5 bases and J by 8 bases, with 18 bases between. The CDR3 consists of 15 residues. Per germline, CDR1 LNHNV and CDR2 YYDKDF (reference sequence). CDR3 in DNA: TGTGCCACCAGCGCCCCAGGGAGGGAAGAAGAAAAACTGTTTTTT. As protein: CATSAPGREEEKLFF.

The rearrangement uses TRBV12-3 or TRBV12-4 and TRBJ1-5; tentatively, D is TRBD1 (5 bases). The germline V and J ends were trimmed by 3 bases and 4 bases, with 19 bases remaining between them. The CDR3 is 17 residues long. Here the CDR3 DNA reads TGTGCCAGCAGTTTCCGCAGGCAGTCCGGGGGAAATCAGCCCCAGCATTTT. It codes for CASSFRRQSGGNQPQHF.

This clonotype was counted many times. The chain carries TRBV5-4 and TRBJ2-5; a weak D match, TRBD1 (6 bases). Germline V gene data show CDR1 as SGHNT and CDR2 as YYREEE (reference sequence). Trimming removed 3 bases from V and 2 bases from J, with 17 bases in between. CDR3 length equals 16 residues. The CDR3 protein is CASSSPTGRLQETQYF. CDR3 nucleotide sequence: TGTGCCAGCAGCTCCCCCACAGGGCGTTTACAAGAGACCCAGTACTTC.

In this sample, this clonotype turned up many times. The rearrangement uses TRBV5-1 and TRBJ2-1; D not certain. CDR1 is SGHRS and CDR2 is YFSETQ in the germline V gene. This CDR3 is 15 amino acids long. Trimming pared 0 bases from V and 9 bases from J, leaving 16 bases between. The CDR3 loop is CASSLALVDGFEQFF. CDR3 in DNA: TGCGCCAGCAGCTTGGCTTTAGTCGATGGGTTTGAGCAGTTCTTC. Drawing the rest from reference TRBV5-1 and TRBJ2-1, the complete variable domain is KAGVTQTPRYLIKTRGQQVTLSCSPISGHRSVSWYQQTPGQGLQFLFEYFSETQRNKGNFPGRFSGRQFSNSRSEMNVSTLELGDSALYLCASSLALVDGFEQFFGPGTRLTVL.

This clonotype was detected only a few times. CDR3 coding DNA: TGTGCCACCAGTGCCCCAATTGGAGGGCCCAATGAGCAGTTCTTC. It codes for CATSAPIGGPNEQFF. This chain connects TRBV24-1 to TRBJ2-1, with D possibly TRBD2 on 6 matching bases. This CDR3 is 15 amino acids long. Germline CDR1 and CDR2: KGHDR and SFDVKD. The V gene lost 5 bases and the J gene lost 6 bases, with 16 bases spanning the gap.

This clonotype was picked up many times. The chain carries TRBV29-1 and TRBJ2-7; 10 bases are a match to TRBD1. The germline CDR1 and CDR2 sequences are SQVTM and ANQGSEA. V lost 5 bases, J lost 1 base, and 2 bases stayed unmatched. The CDR3 extends over 13 amino acids. The CDR3 loop is CSVWGQGSYEQYF. CDR3 sequence (DNA): TGCAGCGTTTGGGGACAGGGGTCCTACGAGCAGTACTTC.

V is TRBV2 and J is TRBJ1-1; no firm D call. The CDR3 contains 11 residues. The V and J ends lost 11 bases and 1 base respectively, with 8 bases between them. Germline V gene lookup returns CDR1 SNHLY and CDR2 FYNNEI. The CDR3 sequence: CAGRENTEAFF. The CDR3 nucleotides read TGTGCCGGCCGGGAGAACACTGAAGCTTTCTTT.

This clonotype has ten or more counts. The rearrangement uses TRBV7-9 and TRBJ2-5; 9 nucleotides match TRBD2. The CDR3 has 13 amino acids. Germline-derived CDR1 and CDR2 are SEHNR and FQNEAQ (reference sequence). V shed 1 base, J shed 8 bases, and the junction held 2 bases outside the gene matches. CDR3 residues: CASSLEAGGTQYF. CDR3 bases: TGTGCCAGCAGCTTAGAAGCGGGGGGCACCCAGTACTTC. Using reference TRBV7-9 and TRBJ2-5 for the parts outside the CDR3, the full variable domain is DTGVSQNPRHKITKRGQNVTFRCDPISEHNRLYWYRQTLGQGPEFLTYFQNEAQLEKSRLLSDRFSAERPKGSFSTLEIQRTEQGDSAMYLCASSLEAGGTQYFGPGTRLLVL.